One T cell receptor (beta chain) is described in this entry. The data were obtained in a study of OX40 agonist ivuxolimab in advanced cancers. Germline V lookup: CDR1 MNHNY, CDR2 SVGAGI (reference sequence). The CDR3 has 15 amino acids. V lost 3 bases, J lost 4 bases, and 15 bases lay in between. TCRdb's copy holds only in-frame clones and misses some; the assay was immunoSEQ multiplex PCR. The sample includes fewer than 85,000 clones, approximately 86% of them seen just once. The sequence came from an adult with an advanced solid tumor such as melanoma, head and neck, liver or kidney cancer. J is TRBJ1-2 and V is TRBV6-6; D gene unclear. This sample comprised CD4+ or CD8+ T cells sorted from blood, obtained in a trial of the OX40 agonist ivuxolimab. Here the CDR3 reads CASSYLSGTAYGYTF. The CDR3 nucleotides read TGTGCCAGCAGTTATTTATCGGGCACAGCCTATGGCTACACCTTC.